The T cell receptor beta chain described here comes from a study of control samples from healthy donors and cancer patients. After removal of 6 bases from V and 3 bases from J, the junction contained 11 bases not matched to a gene. CDR1 is MNHEY, CDR2 SVGAGI, per germline. CDR3 length: 15 amino acids. Data came from immunoSEQ multiplex PCR; TCRdb stores just in-frame clones and leaves some out. The sample carries 130,000 to 150,000 clones, 85% to 95% recorded once. What was sequenced was PBMCs. The rearrangement uses TRBV6-5 and TRBJ2-7; 7 nucleotides agree with TRBD2. The TCR originated in a man in his sixties with colorectal cancer. CDR3 sequence reads: CASSRERGPGYEQYF. The CDR3 DNA is TGTGCCAGCAGCCGCGAGCGGGGACCGGGCTACGAGCAGTACTTC.